The sequence of this TCR beta chain was determined in a study of T-cell memory formation after mild COVID-19. Study-wide findings and caveats: Pre-infection memory contained some responding clones, which suggested that cross-reactive memory had joined. CD4+ contracting clones were found mainly in CM and EM, and CD8+ ones in EMRA. Contracting clones, day 15 to 85, had balanced CD4/CD8, and later expanders favored CD4+.

Researchers used 5'RACE with constant-segment primers to make TCR alpha and TCR beta cDNA libraries that carry sample barcodes and UMIs. TCRdb used MiXCR to reprocess the 5' RACE reads, holding one entry per CDR3 protein. Of 300,000 to 400,000 distinct CDR3 sequences listed, around 27% are singletons. For this clonotype: Antigen specificity is unknown.

The germline V gene has CDR1 DFQATT and CDR2 SNEGSKA (reference sequence). V was trimmed by 4 bases and J by 5 bases, leaving 16 bases between them. CDR3 length equals 14 residues. The chain uses TRBV20-1 and TRBJ2-3; D may match TRBD1 or TRBD2 (5 bases each). Sequenced sample: PBMCs or a T cell subset sorted from them (not recorded which). The TCR comes from an adult woman who had mild COVID-19 (a few samples of this study predate the infection). Cell type and time point are not known. The CDR3 loop is CSATPEGAGDTQYF. The CDR3 coding sequence is TGCAGTGCTACCCCGGAAGGGGCGGGAGATACGCAGTATTTT.